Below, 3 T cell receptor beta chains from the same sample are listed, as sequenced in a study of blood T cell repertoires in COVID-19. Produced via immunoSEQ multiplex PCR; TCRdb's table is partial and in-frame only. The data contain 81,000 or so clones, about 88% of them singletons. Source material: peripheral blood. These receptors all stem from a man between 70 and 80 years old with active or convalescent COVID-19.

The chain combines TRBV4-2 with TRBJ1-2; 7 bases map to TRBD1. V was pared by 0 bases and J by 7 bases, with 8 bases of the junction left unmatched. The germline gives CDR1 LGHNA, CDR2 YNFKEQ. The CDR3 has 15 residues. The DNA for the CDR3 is TGTGCCAGCAGCCAAGATAACAGGGGCATCGGTGGCTACACCTTC. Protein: CASSQDNRGIGGYTF.

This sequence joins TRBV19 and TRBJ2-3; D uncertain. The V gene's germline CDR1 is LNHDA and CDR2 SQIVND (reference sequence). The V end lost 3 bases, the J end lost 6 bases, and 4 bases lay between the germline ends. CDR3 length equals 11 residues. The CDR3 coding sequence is TGTGCCAGTAGTATCGGGGATACGCAGTATTTT. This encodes CASSIGDTQYF.

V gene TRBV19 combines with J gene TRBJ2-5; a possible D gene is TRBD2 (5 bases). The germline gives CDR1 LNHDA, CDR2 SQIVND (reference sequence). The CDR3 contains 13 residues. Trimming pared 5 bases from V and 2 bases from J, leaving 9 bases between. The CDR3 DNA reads TGTGCCAGTAGTCCGGACTCGCAAGAGACCCAGTACTTC. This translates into CASSPDSQETQYF.